The rows below give T cell receptor beta chains drawn from one sample of a study of blood T cell repertoires in COVID-19. Method: immunoSEQ multiplex PCR; TCRdb's copy keeps in-frame clones and lacks some. The repertoire holds 250,000 to 350,000 clones, approximately 90% seen once, with roughly 6.3% in the top ten. Sequenced sample: peripheral blood. Source of these receptors: a woman between 45 and 60 years old with COVID-19, enrolled during active disease. Each CDR3 is given without its conserved first and last residue. Each record gives: CDR3 protein, V gene.

ASSFRQALAGDQPQH	TRBV6-2/TRBV6-3
ASSSRDRGYNEQF	TRBV6-1
ATSRGLAGGPHEQF	TRBV15
ASTTDRQETQY	TRBV11-2
ASSLARGLAYEQY	TRBV5-1
ASSPEGAGAFPYEQY	TRBV9
ASSERGVRTGDEKLF	TRBV2
ASSDRRPRGDTQY	TRBV3-1/TRBV3-2
ASLPGGTRYEQY	TRBV2
ASSEFLNIQY	TRBV6-1
ASMTGSGETQY	TRBV5-1
ASSETSGRPSYNEQF	TRBV2
ASSLGAQHTEAF	TRBV5-4
ASSYLGLPL	TRBV6-2/TRBV6-3
ASSLTGSPNTEAF	TRBV6-2/TRBV6-3
ASSLDPPGGVEQY	TRBV7-9
ASSLSGWNTEAF	TRBV7-2
ASSLAGQRPF	TRBV7-9
ASSLAGTGAEAF	TRBV7-9
ASSKDNSNQPQH	TRBV6-6
ASSSDEQY	TRBV19
ASSAGRTEAF	TRBV3-1/TRBV3-2
ASSPGGAPSVNYGYT	TRBV4-1
AIAEGTSYNEQF	TRBV10-3
ASSMSSYNEQF	TRBV12-3/TRBV12-4
ASSFRTGVDGYT	TRBV27
ASSLPDRGSLEQY	TRBV7-2
ASSIDRISYEQY	TRBV19
ASSLAGTGMTGELF	TRBV5-1
ASSPYRGGNQPQH	TRBV7-8
ASSSTLDSSGNTIY	TRBV5-1
ASSPGGFNEKLF	TRBV5-8
ASSRQGFYEQY	TRBV7-9
ASSGGTGGYEQY	TRBV5-4
ASTSDWKQF	TRBV2
ATSDRLAREQY	TRBV24-1
SVGRGPRYEQY	TRBV29-1
ATSDPTGGLGGYT	TRBV24-1
ASSQDYSHYEQY	TRBV3-1/TRBV3-2
ASSLDRTNEKLF	TRBV5-6
ATSGQGAFFNQPQH	TRBV15
ATSAPQTHSGGYT	TRBV24-1
ASSRRDPRHTEAF	TRBV13